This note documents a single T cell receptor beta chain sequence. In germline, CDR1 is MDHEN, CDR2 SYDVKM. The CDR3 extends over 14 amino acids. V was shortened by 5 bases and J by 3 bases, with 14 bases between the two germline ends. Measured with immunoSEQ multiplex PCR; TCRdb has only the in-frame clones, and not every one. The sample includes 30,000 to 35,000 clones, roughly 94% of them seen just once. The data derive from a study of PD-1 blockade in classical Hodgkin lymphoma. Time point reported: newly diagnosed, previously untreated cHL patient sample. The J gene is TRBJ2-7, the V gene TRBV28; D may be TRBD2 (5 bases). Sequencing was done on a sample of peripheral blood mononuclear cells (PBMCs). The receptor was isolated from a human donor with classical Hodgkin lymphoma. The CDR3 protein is CASSRPEVRYEQYF. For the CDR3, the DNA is TGTGCCAGCAGTCGCCCGGAGGTCCGCTACGAGCAGTACTTC.